The sequence of this TCR beta chain was determined in a study of blood T cell repertoires in COVID-19. Sequencing was performed with immunoSEQ multiplex PCR; in TCRdb, only in-frame clones are kept and a portion is missing. The sample contains hundreds of thousands of clones, roughly 91% of which appear only once. The V gene end was trimmed by 3 bases and the J gene end by 4 bases; junction bases not matched to a gene: 4. The CDR3 loop spans 15 amino acids. CDR1 is MDHEN and CDR2 is SYDVKM in the germline V gene. Sequencing input: PBMCs or T cells enriched from blood (not recorded which). The sequence was collected from a woman in her fifties or sixties who had been exposed to COVID-19. V usage is TRBV28 and J usage is TRBJ1-2; TRBD1 matches at 11 bases. CDR3 sequence: CASSLIGTGGYGYTF. The DNA of the CDR3 is TGTGCCAGCAGTTTGATCGGGACAGGGGGCTATGGCTACACCTTC.